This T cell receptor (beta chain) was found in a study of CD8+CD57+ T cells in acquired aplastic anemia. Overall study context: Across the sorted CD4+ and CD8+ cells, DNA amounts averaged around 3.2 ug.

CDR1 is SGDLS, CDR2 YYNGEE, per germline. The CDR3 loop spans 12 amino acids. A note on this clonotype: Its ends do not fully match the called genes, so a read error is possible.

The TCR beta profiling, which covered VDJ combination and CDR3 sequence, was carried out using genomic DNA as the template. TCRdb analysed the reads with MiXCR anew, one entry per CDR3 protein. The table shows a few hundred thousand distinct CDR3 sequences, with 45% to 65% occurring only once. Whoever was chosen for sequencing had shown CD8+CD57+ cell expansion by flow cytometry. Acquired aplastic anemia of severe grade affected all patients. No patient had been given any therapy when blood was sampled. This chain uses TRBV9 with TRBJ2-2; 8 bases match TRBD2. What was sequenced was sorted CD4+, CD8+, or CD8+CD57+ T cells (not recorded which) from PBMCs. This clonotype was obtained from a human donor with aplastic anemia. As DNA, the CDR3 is TGCGCCAGCAGCGGGGGTAGCGGGGAGCTGTTTTTT. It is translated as CASSGGSGELFF.